Shown below are 13 T cell receptor beta chains from a single sample sequenced in a study of human T cells and chemical hapten exposure (dated by TCRdb to about 2021). In the paper's terms, the time point label means: patch test 2, 6 weeks after DPC sensitization. Taken with the paper, the label for treatment or condition translates to: therapeutic diphenylcyclopropenone sensitization with weekly scalp DPC. Library method: RACE. Sequencer: NextSeq 500. The public sequencing data were trimmed at Q25 with fastp and processed into clonotypes with MiXCR by TCRdb, which kept only in-frame beta chains. Under each unique CDR3 protein, matching rows form one entry showing the most common genes and DNA. Across this sample there are about 110,000 distinct CDR3 sequences, with 9.2% seen only once. 3% to 3.5% of the sample comes from the top ten. Source: whole blood, taken in connection with sensitization to the hapten diphenylcyclopropenone (DPC). These receptors were obtained from a woman aged 40-49 years with alopecia areata. Some clones in this sample may be carry-over from other donors' samples.

The genes are TRBV5-1 and TRBJ1-3; D remains unclear. V gave up 0 bases and J gave up 0 bases, with 4 bases separating them. The CDR3 runs 14 residues. Germline V lookup: CDR1 SGHRS, CDR2 YFSETQ. For the CDR3, the DNA is TGCGCCAGCAGCTTGGTCCCCTCTGGAAACACCATATATTTT. Its translation is CASSLVPSGNTIYF.

This clonotype was seen repeatedly, ten times or more. The chain has TRBV2 and TRBJ2-3; TRBD2 matches at 11 bases. CDR3 length: 16 amino acids. Germline CDR1 is SNHLY and CDR2 is FYNNEI. V lost 9 bases to trimming and J lost 1 base; unmatched junction nucleotides: 9. The CDR3 coding sequence is TGTGCCAGATCTAGCGGGGGGCCCTCGGGCACAGATACGCAGTATTTT. Translating gives CARSSGGPSGTDTQYF.

This clonotype was seen a handful of times. This chain links TRBV4-2 with TRBJ2-1; D possibly uses TRBD1 or TRBD2 (5 bases each). Germline V gives CDR1 LGHNA, CDR2 YNFKEQ. The V end was cut by 4 bases, the J end by 6 bases, with 19 bases between. The CDR3 consists of 16 residues. CDR3 loop: CASSLPVPGPINEQFF. CDR3 bases: TGTGCCAGCAGCCTGCCGGTTCCGGGACCGATCAATGAGCAGTTCTTC.

In this sample, this clonotype turned up a few times. The chain has TRBV9 and TRBJ1-4, with D unresolved. V was trimmed by 0 bases and J by 12 bases, leaving 15 bases between them. CDR1 and CDR2 (germline): SGDLS, YYNGEE. This CDR3 region has 14 residues. The CDR3 nucleotides read TGTGCCAGCAGCGTAGATGGCAGCAACACGCAACTGTTTTTT. Residues: CASSVDGSNTQLFF.

In its sample, this clonotype was seen many times. V gene TRBV28 combines with J gene TRBJ2-6, with D possibly TRBD1 on 6 matching bases. Per germline, CDR1 MDHEN and CDR2 SYDVKM. V gave up 5 bases and J gave up 2 bases, with 10 bases separating them. The CDR3 loop spans 15 amino acids. The CDR3 nucleotides are TGTGCCAGCAGTCTCTCAGGGGCTGGGGCCAACGTCCTGACTTTC. Protein: CASSLSGAGANVLTF. Variable domain in full (rest from reference TRBV28 and TRBJ2-6): DVKVTQSSRYLVKRTGEKVFLECVQDMDHENMFWYRQDPGLGLRLIYFSYDVKMKEKGDIPEGYSVSREKKERFSLILESASTNQTSMYLCASSLSGAGANVLTFGAGSRLTVL.

This clonotype was detected ten times or more. The chain recombines TRBV20-1 with TRBJ2-1; TRBD2 agrees at 12 bases. This CDR3 is built from 14 residues. CDR1 and CDR2 (germline): DFQATT, SNEGSKA (reference sequence). J was trimmed by 9 bases and V by 2 bases; bases with no gene match: 5. CDR3 loop: CSARLAGGPGEQFF. As DNA, the CDR3 is TGCAGTGCTAGACTAGCGGGGGGGCCGGGTGAGCAGTTCTTC.

This clonotype showed up many times. The V and J genes are TRBV5-1 and TRBJ1-6, with 9 bases identical to TRBD1. Losses at the gene ends were 3 bases for V and 10 bases for J; bases not matched to a gene: 5. CDR1 is SGHRS and CDR2 is YFSETQ in the germline V gene. This CDR3 region has 14 residues. CDR3 amino acids: CASSSGDRESPLHF. The CDR3 coding sequence is TGCGCCAGCAGCTCCGGGGACAGGGAGTCACCCCTCCACTTT.

This clonotype has ten or more counts. The chain links TRBV2 to TRBJ1-6; maybe TRBD1 (5 bases). The CDR3 runs to 16 residues. V gave up 6 bases and J gave up 7 bases, with 19 bases separating them. CDR1 is SNHLY and CDR2 is FYNNEI in the germline V gene. CDR3 loop: CASRFESGSRNSPLHF. The CDR3 DNA reads TGTGCCAGCAGGTTTGAGTCAGGGAGTAGGAATTCACCCCTCCACTTT.

The chain employs TRBV19 and TRBJ1-2; TRBD1 is a possible D gene (5 bases). The CDR3 has 14 amino acids. Trimming removed 1 base at V and 5 bases at J, with 11 bases between. Germline CDR1 reads LNHDA; CDR2 reads SQIVND (reference sequence). This chain's CDR3 is CASSIVDSGYGYTF. CDR3 DNA: TGTGCCAGTAGTATAGTCGACAGTGGGTATGGCTACACCTTC. The complete variable domain, with remaining parts taken from reference TRBV19 and TRBJ1-2, reads DGGITQSPKYLFRKEGQNVTLSCEQNLNHDAMYWYRQDPGQGLRLIYYSQIVNDFQKGDIAEGYSVSREKKESFPLTVTSAQKNPTAFYLCASSIVDSGYGYTFGSGTRLTVV.

By frequency in the sample, this clonotype is medium-sized. This chain connects TRBV29-1 to TRBJ1-1; the match to TRBD1 covers 9 bases. Germline V gene data show CDR1 as SQVTM and CDR2 as ANQGSEA. V gave up 7 bases and J gave up 1 base; unmatched junction bases: 7. The length of the CDR3 is 14 residues. The CDR3 sequence is CSAWVTGGNTEAFF. For the CDR3, the DNA is TGCAGCGCGTGGGTGACAGGGGGGAACACTGAAGCTTTCTTT.

This clonotype was seen a handful of times. The V and J genes are TRBV27 and TRBJ1-6; 9 nucleotides align to TRBD1. Germline values: CDR1 MNHEY, CDR2 SMNVEV (reference sequence). The CDR3 extends over 16 amino acids. The V and J ends lost 4 bases and 6 bases, in that order; junction bases with no gene match: 7. CDR3 in amino acids: CASSWGTGFGNSPLHF. In DNA, the CDR3 is TGTGCCAGCAGTTGGGGGACAGGGTTTGGTAATTCACCCCTCCACTTT.

This sequence joins TRBV7-9 and TRBJ1-2; perhaps TRBD1 as D (5 bases). Per the germline V gene, CDR1 is SEHNR and CDR2 is FQNEAQ (reference sequence). There are 13 residues in the CDR3. V was shortened by 5 bases and J by 4 bases, with 11 bases between the two germline ends. CDR3 amino acids: CASSPPDSYGYTF. CDR3 DNA: TGTGCCAGCAGCCCCCCCGACAGCTATGGCTACACCTTC.

This clonotype was counted many times. J is TRBJ1-5 and V is TRBV2; D may be TRBD1 (5 bases). The CDR3 extends over 15 amino acids. The germline gives CDR1 SNHLY, CDR2 FYNNEI. Trimming stripped 2 bases from V and 2 bases from J, with 10 bases between. CDR3 sequence (DNA): TGTGCCAGCAGTGAACAGGGAGGCGGCAATCAGCCCCAGCATTTT. Amino acids: CASSEQGGGNQPQHF.